The text below deals with one T cell receptor (beta chain). Its antigen remains unknown. Measured with immunoSEQ multiplex PCR; TCRdb has only the in-frame clones, and not every one. The data contain tens of thousands of clones, 60% to 85% of them singletons. These data belong to a study of a mutant IDH1 vaccine in newly diagnosed glioma. On the study more broadly: Radiotherapy alone preceded vaccination by 4-6 weeks; alternatively, vaccination started with temozolomide cycles. Most patients had radiochemotherapy with temozolomide before enrollment; others had one alone.

There are 15 residues in the CDR3. Germline CDR1 LNHDA, CDR2 SQIVND (reference sequence). The V end lost 7 bases, the J end lost 7 bases, and 20 bases lay between the germline ends. Time point reported: week 35, safety follow-up. Every vaccination contained 300 ug of the mutant IDH1 20-mer peptide and was paired with topical imiquimod. Diagnosis in the donors showed new WHO grade 3 or 4 astrocytomas that were IDH1-mutant and ATRX-lost. The clonotype was recovered from a man aged 35 to 55 with glioma. The rearrangement links TRBV19 to TRBJ1-5; D remains ambiguous. Sequenced material: PBMCs, taken from a glioma patient whose treatment included an IDH1 peptide vaccine. The CDR3 sequence: CASTQSGGLWQPQHF. CDR3 nucleotide sequence: TGTGCCAGTACCCAATCTGGAGGTTTGTGGCAGCCCCAGCATTTT.